This T cell receptor (beta chain) emerged from a study of blood T cell repertoires in COVID-19. About the study: The samples span acute and convalescent COVID-19 from the United States, Italy and Spain. Sources were T cells, B-cell-depleted T cells, or PBMCs; the material itself was cDNA or gDNA.

The CDR3 is 14 residues long. V lost 3 bases to trimming and J lost 8 bases, with 16 bases between them. Germline lookup yields CDR1 SGHTA and CDR2 FQGNSA. In the authors' methods: Estimated nucleated cell counts came from reference gene primer amplification. TCRdb keeps only in-frame clones here, not all; method: immunoSEQ multiplex PCR. Clonal size and the V and J genes are those of that table, whereas D and trimming came from the DNA. The sample includes over 120,000 clones, approximately 87% of them seen just once. The rearrangement uses TRBV7-2 and TRBJ1-2, with D perhaps matching TRBD1 (5 bases). Sequencing was carried out using peripheral blood. The sequence derives from a woman aged 45 to 65 with active or convalescent COVID-19. The CDR3 nucleotides read TGTGCCAGCAGCTTTCCCGGGACTTCGCTCGGCTACACCTTC. Residues: CASSFPGTSLGYTF.